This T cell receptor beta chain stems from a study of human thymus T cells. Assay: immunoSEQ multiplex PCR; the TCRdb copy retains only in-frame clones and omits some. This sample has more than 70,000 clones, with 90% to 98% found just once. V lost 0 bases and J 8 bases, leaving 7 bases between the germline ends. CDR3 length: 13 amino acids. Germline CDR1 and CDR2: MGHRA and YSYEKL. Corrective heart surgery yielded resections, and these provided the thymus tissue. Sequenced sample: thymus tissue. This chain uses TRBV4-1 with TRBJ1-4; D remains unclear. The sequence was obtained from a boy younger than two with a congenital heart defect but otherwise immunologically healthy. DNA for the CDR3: TGCGCCAGCAGCCAAGATATGGGGGAAAAACTGTTTTTT. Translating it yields CASSQDMGEKLFF.